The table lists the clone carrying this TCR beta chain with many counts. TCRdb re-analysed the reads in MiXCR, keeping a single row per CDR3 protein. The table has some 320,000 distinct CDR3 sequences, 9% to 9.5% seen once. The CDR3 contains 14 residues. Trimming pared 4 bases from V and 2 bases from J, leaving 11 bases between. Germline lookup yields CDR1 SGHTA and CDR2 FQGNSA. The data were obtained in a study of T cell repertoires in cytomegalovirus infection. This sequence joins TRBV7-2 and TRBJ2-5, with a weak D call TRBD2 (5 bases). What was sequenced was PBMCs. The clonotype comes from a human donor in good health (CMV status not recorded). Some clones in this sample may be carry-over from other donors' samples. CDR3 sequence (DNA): TGTGCCAGCAGCTCCTTTTCGGGACAAGAGACCCAGTACTTC. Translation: CASSSFSGQETQYF.